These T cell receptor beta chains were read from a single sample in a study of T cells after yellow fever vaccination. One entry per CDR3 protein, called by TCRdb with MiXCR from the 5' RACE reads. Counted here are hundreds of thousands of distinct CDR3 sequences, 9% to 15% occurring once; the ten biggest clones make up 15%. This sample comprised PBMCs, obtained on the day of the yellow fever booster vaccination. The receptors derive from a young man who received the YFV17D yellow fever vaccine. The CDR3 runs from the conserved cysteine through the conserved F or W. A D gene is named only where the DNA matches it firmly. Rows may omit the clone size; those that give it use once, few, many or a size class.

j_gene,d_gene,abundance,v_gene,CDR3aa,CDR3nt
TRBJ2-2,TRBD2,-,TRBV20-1,CSARGRTSGVTGELFF,TGCAGTGCTAGAGGCCGGACTAGCGGGGTTACCGGGGAGCTGTTTTTT
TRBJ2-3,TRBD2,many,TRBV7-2,CASSLWSSGLSTDTQYF,TGTGCCAGCAGCTTATGGTCTAGCGGCCTTAGCACAGATACGCAGTATTTT
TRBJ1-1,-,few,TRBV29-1,CSVGHRNTEAFF,TGCAGCGTCGGACACCGGAACACTGAAGCTTTCTTT
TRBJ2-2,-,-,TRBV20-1,CSASPETLNTGELFF,TGCAGTGCTAGTCCCGAGACATTGAACACCGGGGAGCTGTTTTTT
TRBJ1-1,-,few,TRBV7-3,CASSLTVGLGTEAFF,TGTGCCAGCAGCTTAACTGTCGGCCTTGGCACTGAAGCTTTCTTT
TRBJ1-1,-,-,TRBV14,CASSQGQLAFF,TGTGCCAGCAGTCAAGGACAGTTAGCTTTCTTT
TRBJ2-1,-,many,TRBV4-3,CASSQDSSLGDLNEQFF,TGCGCCAGCAGCCAAGATTCGTCTCTCGGGGACCTCAATGAGCAGTTCTTC
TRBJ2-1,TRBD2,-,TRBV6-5,CASSSGTSVFF,TGTGCCAGCAGCTCCGGGACTAGCGTTTTCTTC
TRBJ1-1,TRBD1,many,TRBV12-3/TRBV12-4,CASSYDRVGPVAFF,TGTGCCAGCAGCTACGACAGGGTCGGCCCCGTAGCTTTCTTT
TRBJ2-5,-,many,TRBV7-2,CASSLQAGGETQYF,TGTGCCAGCAGTTTACAGGCGGGTGGAGAGACCCAGTACTTC
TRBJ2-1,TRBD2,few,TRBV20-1,CSAMLAGLPNEQFF,TGCAGTGCGATGCTAGCGGGTTTACCCAATGAGCAGTTCTTC
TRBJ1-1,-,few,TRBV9,CASSVEAGGNTEAFF,TGTGCCAGCAGCGTGGAGGCGGGAGGGAACACTGAAGCTTTCTTT
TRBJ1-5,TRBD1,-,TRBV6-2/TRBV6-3,CASSDRGDQPQHF,TGTGCCAGCAGCGACAGGGGTGATCAGCCCCAGCATTTT
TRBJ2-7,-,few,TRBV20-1,CSARGWGYEQYF,TGCAGTGCTAGAGGATGGGGCTACGAGCAGTACTTC
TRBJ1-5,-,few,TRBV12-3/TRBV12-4,CASSLIGGSRQPQHF,TGTGCCAGCAGCCTAATAGGGGGGTCCAGGCAGCCCCAGCATTTT
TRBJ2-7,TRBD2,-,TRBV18,CASSPGRGLAGGTYEQYF,TGTGCCAGCTCACCAGGGAGAGGGCTAGCGGGAGGGACCTACGAGCAGTACTTC
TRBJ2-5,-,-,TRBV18,CASSPTDFTKETQYF,TGTGCCAGCTCACCGACAGATTTCACTAAGGAGACCCAGTACTTC
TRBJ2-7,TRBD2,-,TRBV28,CASSSGGLADRYEQYF,TGTGCCAGCAGTTCTGGGGGACTAGCGGATCGCTACGAGCAGTACTTC
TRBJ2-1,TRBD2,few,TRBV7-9,CASSSGTSGAEGQFF,TGTGCCAGCAGCTCCGGGACTAGCGGGGCCGAGGGGCAGTTCTTC
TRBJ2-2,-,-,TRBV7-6,CASSPQNVGELFF,TGTGCCAGCAGTCCTCAAAATGTCGGGGAGCTGTTTTTT
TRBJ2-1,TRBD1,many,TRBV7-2,CASSSDRWNNEQFF,TGTGCCAGCAGCTCGGACAGGTGGAACAATGAGCAGTTCTTC
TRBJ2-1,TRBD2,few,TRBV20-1,CSAAGLAFYNEQFF,TGCAGTGCGGCGGGACTAGCTTTCTACAATGAGCAGTTCTTC
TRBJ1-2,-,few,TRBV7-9,CASSYTDYGYTF,TGTGCCAGCAGCTACACAGACTATGGCTACACCTTC
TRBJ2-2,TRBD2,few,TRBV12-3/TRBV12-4,CASSLGLTTTGELFF,TGTGCCAGCAGTTTGGGACTAACGACCACCGGGGAGCTGTTTTTT
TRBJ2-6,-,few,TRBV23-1,CAVDRGGTAGGANVLTF,TGCGCCGTGGATCGTGGGGGAACGGCGGGGGGGGCCAACGTCCTGACTTTC
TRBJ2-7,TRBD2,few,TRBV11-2,CASSFRAGGPFLSYEQYF,TGTGCCAGCAGCTTTAGAGCGGGAGGGCCTTTTCTTTCCTACGAGCAGTACTTC
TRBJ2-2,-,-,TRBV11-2,CASSSPGYSGGELFF,TGTGCCAGCAGCTCCCCGGGATACAGCGGCGGGGAGCTGTTTTTT
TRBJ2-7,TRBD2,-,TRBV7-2,CASSTHWTSGPPYEQYF,TGTGCCAGCAGCACCCACTGGACTAGCGGGCCCCCCTACGAGCAGTACTTC
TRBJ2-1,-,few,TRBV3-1,CASTIIFPGRYNEQFF,TGTGCCAGCACCATTATATTCCCAGGGCGCTACAATGAGCAGTTCTTC
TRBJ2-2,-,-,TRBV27,CASSFSEGGATGELFF,TGTGCCAGCAGTTTTAGCGAGGGGGGAGCCACCGGGGAGCTGTTTTTT
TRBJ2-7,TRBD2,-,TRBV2,CASNQIGTGGSYEQYF,TGTGCCAGCAACCAAATAGGGACGGGAGGATCCTACGAGCAGTACTTC
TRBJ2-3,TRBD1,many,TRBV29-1,CSVLGGQGVSQDTQYF,TGCAGCGTCCTAGGTGGACAGGGGGTCTCGCAGGATACGCAGTATTTT
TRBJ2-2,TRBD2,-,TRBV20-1,CSAPGTSGELFF,TGCAGTGCTCCCGGGACTAGCGGGGAGCTGTTTTTT